The rows below give T cell receptor beta chains drawn from one sample of a study of shared clonotypes between healthy human individuals. The method was immunoSEQ multiplex PCR; TCRdb's version includes in-frame clones alone and lacks a portion of them. The table lists around 700,000 clones, around 72% of them singletons. Sequencing input: memory CD4+ T cells sorted from blood. The receptors come from a woman between 25 and 40 years old in good health. Each CDR3 is given with its conserved first and last residue. A D gene is named only where the DNA matches it firmly. Not every row has a clone size; where given, it reads once, few, many or a size class.

cdr3_nt	cdr3_aa	d_call	clone_size	j_call	v_call
TGCAGCGTCGGAGGGGTCTACAATGAGCAGTTCTTC	CSVGGVYNEQFF	NA	NA	TRBJ2-1	TRBV29-1
TGTGCCAGCAGCCGTTCCGGGACTAGCGTGGAGACCCAGTACTTC	CASSRSGTSVETQYF	TRBD2	NA	TRBJ2-5	TRBV7-2
TGTGCCAGCAGCTTGGAGGGGATATCCTACGAGCAGTACTTC	CASSLEGISYEQYF	NA	few	TRBJ2-7	TRBV7-9
TGTGCCAGCAGCAGATTTGCGAAGGACTCTGGGGCCAACGTCCTGACTTTC	CASSRFAKDSGANVLTF	NA	NA	TRBJ2-6	TRBV21-1
TGTGCCAGCCGCGGTCTACAGGGCGGCACCGGGGAGCTGTTTTTT	CASRGLQGGTGELFF	NA	NA	TRBJ2-2	TRBV11-2
TGTGCCAGCAGTGAAGTCAGGGGGACCTATGGCTACACCTTC	CASSEVRGTYGYTF	TRBD1	few	TRBJ1-2	TRBV6-1
TGTGCCAGCAGCCCCCAGGTCGGGTCGGAGCAGTACTTC	CASSPQVGSEQYF	NA	few	TRBJ2-7	TRBV11-2
TGTGCCAGCAGTGCCCGGACAGAGTCCTACGAGCAGTACTTC	CASSARTESYEQYF	NA	many	TRBJ2-7	TRBV6-1
TGTGCCAGCTCACCACTAGCGGGAGACTCCGGGGAGCTGTTTTTT	CASSPLAGDSGELFF	TRBD2	NA	TRBJ2-2	TRBV18
TGCGCCAGCTCCCCAGGGGCGTACTACGAGCAGTACTTC	CASSPGAYYEQYF	NA	NA	TRBJ2-7	TRBV10-1
TGTGCCAGCAGCTTGGCTGCCAGGCCTTACACTGAAGCTTTCTTT	CASSLAARPYTEAFF	NA	NA	TRBJ1-1	TRBV5-4
TGCGCCAGCAGCCAAGGAGGAGGGGGCTTGGGCTACACCTTC	CASSQGGGGLGYTF	TRBD1	NA	TRBJ1-2	TRBV4-1
TGTGCCAGCAGACATCGACAGGGACGGGATGGCTACACCTTC	CASRHRQGRDGYTF	TRBD1	NA	TRBJ1-2	TRBV5-8
TGTGCCAGCAGCTTCGCCGGGACTAGGGGACCAGATACGCAGTATTTT	CASSFAGTRGPDTQYF	TRBD2	NA	TRBJ2-3	TRBV7-2
TGTGCCAGCACCGAAACGGGACTCAAAAACATTCAGTACTTC	CASTETGLKNIQYF	NA	NA	TRBJ2-4	TRBV28
TGCGCCAGCAGCCGAGGACCGTTCACTGAAGCTTTCTTT	CASSRGPFTEAFF	NA	NA	TRBJ1-1	TRBV4-1
TGTGCCAGCAGTGTACAGGGGGCGACGGGGGCTGGCTACACCTTC	CASSVQGATGAGYTF	TRBD1	NA	TRBJ1-2	TRBV6-5
TGTGCCAGCAGCTTACCCCAGCCGGCAGCTTTCTTT	CASSLPQPAAFF	NA	NA	TRBJ1-1	TRBV7-9
TGCGCCAGCAGAACTACTGGGGACATCTACGAGCAGTACTTC	CASRTTGDIYEQYF	NA	NA	TRBJ2-7	TRBV5-1
TGTGCCAGCAGTGGAGTAGCGGGAGTTTCCTACGAGCAGTACTTC	CASSGVAGVSYEQYF	TRBD2	NA	TRBJ2-7	TRBV2
TGTGCCAGCAGTAACCGGGACACCTATGGCTACACCTTC	CASSNRDTYGYTF	NA	NA	TRBJ1-2	TRBV6-5
TGTGCCAGCAGTGACCCAGGATACAATGAAAAACTGTTTTTT	CASSDPGYNEKLFF	NA	NA	TRBJ1-4	TRBV6-1
TGTGCCATCAGTGAGGCGGCGAACACTGAAGCTTTCTTT	CAISEAANTEAFF	NA	NA	TRBJ1-1	TRBV10-3
TGTGCCAGCAGTGGCCAGGGCTTAGGAAAACTGTTTTTT	CASSGQGLGKLFF	NA	NA	TRBJ1-4	TRBV6-1
TGTGCCAGCAGCTACCGGGAATCCAATTCACCCCTCCACTTT	CASSYRESNSPLHF	NA	once	TRBJ1-6	TRBV7-9
TGTGCCAGCAGCAGATCACTAGCGGGATTACAAGAGACCCAGTACTTC	CASSRSLAGLQETQYF	TRBD2	NA	TRBJ2-5	TRBV7-3
TGCGCCAGCAGGGACACTTCTGGGGCCAACGTCCTGACTTTC	CASRDTSGANVLTF	NA	NA	TRBJ2-6	TRBV5-1
TGCGCCAGCAGCCCCTCAGCGGGAGCAGCAGAGACCCAGTACTTC	CASSPSAGAAETQYF	TRBD2	NA	TRBJ2-5	TRBV5-1
TGTGCCAGCAGTCCTATCAAGGGGGGCCTCCATCAGCCCCAGCATTTT	CASSPIKGGLHQPQHF	NA	NA	TRBJ1-5	TRBV25-1
TGTGCCAGCAGCCGACGGACAGGGGCGAGCAATCAGCCCCAGCATTTT	CASSRRTGASNQPQHF	TRBD1	NA	TRBJ1-5	TRBV27
TGTGCCAGCAGTCCCGCGATGGGCGGGAGGGCCGGGTACGAGCAGTACTTC	CASSPAMGGRAGYEQYF	TRBD2	NA	TRBJ2-7	TRBV27
TGTGCCAGCAGCAAGGGACAGGGGGACACTGAAGCTTTCTTT	CASSKGQGDTEAFF	TRBD1	once	TRBJ1-1	TRBV5-4
TGTGCCAGCAGCTTAGGTCCAGCGGGGAAATACGAGCAGTACTTC	CASSLGPAGKYEQYF	TRBD2	NA	TRBJ2-7	TRBV11-2
TGTGCCAGCAGTTTCTCTGGAAATCAGCCCCAGCATTTT	CASSFSGNQPQHF	NA	NA	TRBJ1-5	TRBV28
TGTGCCAGCAGCTTACGAGCGGGGGTAGACTACTACGAGCAGTACTTC	CASSLRAGVDYYEQYF	TRBD2	once	TRBJ2-7	TRBV11-3
TGTGCCAGCAGTTTAGCGAGGTTCGGTCAGCCCCAGCATTTT	CASSLARFGQPQHF	NA	many	TRBJ1-5	TRBV28
TGTGCCAGCAGTTTACAGGGTCAAGGCTACACCTTC	CASSLQGQGYTF	NA	NA	TRBJ1-2	TRBV27
TGTGCCAGCAGTGTAGACAGGGCTGGGGCCAACGTCCTGACTTTC	CASSVDRAGANVLTF	TRBD1	NA	TRBJ2-6	TRBV2
TGTGCCAGCAATGGACACCTACGCACGAAGTTCTTC	CASNGHLRTKFF	NA	NA	TRBJ2-1	TRBV2
TGTGCCAGCAGCGGGTACGAGCAGTACTTC	CASSGYEQYF	NA	NA	TRBJ2-7	TRBV9
TGTGCCAGCTCACCGCCAGGGAGTAGGTCCTACGAGCAGTACTTC	CASSPPGSRSYEQYF	NA	NA	TRBJ2-7	TRBV18
TGCGCCAGCAGCCCCAGGGTGTCCGGGACTACTACTCCCCACGAGCAGTACTTC	CASSPRVSGTTTPHEQYF	TRBD2	few	TRBJ2-7	TRBV5-1
TGTGCCAGCAGCAAATTGGCGGAAGGGGCGACTAATGAAAAACTGTTTTTT	CASSKLAEGATNEKLFF	NA	NA	TRBJ1-4	TRBV21-1
TGTGCCAGCAGTGCGTACCCGGGACAGGGCTACAATGAGCAGTTCTTC	CASSAYPGQGYNEQFF	TRBD1	NA	TRBJ2-1	TRBV6-4
TGTGCCAGCAGCGTAGAAGATCGATCTGGAAACACCATATATTTT	CASSVEDRSGNTIYF	NA	NA	TRBJ1-3	TRBV9
TGTGCCAGCAGTTCCTTATTTGCCATGAACACTGAAGCTTTCTTT	CASSSLFAMNTEAFF	NA	once	TRBJ1-1	TRBV27
TGTGCCAGCAGCTTATTACAAGACAGTACCGAAGCTTTCTTT	CASSLLQDSTEAFF	NA	NA	TRBJ1-1	TRBV7-9
TGTGCCAGCAGGTCGGGACTAGCTATCTACGAGCAGTACTTC	CASRSGLAIYEQYF	TRBD2	NA	TRBJ2-7	TRBV27
TGTGCCAGTCGAGCGGGAGGGGGCTCCGGGGAGCTGTTTTTT	CASRAGGGSGELFF	TRBD2	NA	TRBJ2-2	TRBV25-1
TGTGCCTGGGGACAGGGTTACGAGCAGTACTTC	CAWGQGYEQYF	TRBD1	few	TRBJ2-7	TRBV30
TGTGCCAGCAGCTTAGGGCTAGCGGGAAACATTCAGTACTTC	CASSLGLAGNIQYF	TRBD2	NA	TRBJ2-4	TRBV11-2
TGCGCCAGCAGCCCGGGGGGGGCAGAAGCCTACGAGCAGTACTTC	CASSPGGAEAYEQYF	TRBD2	NA	TRBJ2-7	TRBV5-1
TGTGCCAGTAGTATAGATCCTAGCACAGATACGCAGTATTTT	CASSIDPSTDTQYF	NA	NA	TRBJ2-3	TRBV19
TGCGCCAGCAGTGAGACACTATATGGCTACACCTTC	CASSETLYGYTF	NA	NA	TRBJ1-2	TRBV5-1
TGTGCCAGTTCCGAGCGACTTCATGTCTACGAGCAGTACTTC	CASSERLHVYEQYF	NA	NA	TRBJ2-7	TRBV28
TGTGCCAGCAGCTTAAGCCGGGTTGAGCAGTACTTC	CASSLSRVEQYF	NA	NA	TRBJ2-7	TRBV11-2
TGTGCCAGCAGCACACAGAAAGACACTGAAGCTTTCTTT	CASSTQKDTEAFF	NA	NA	TRBJ1-1	TRBV7-6